The entry below gives a single T cell receptor (beta chain) sequence along with its context. Only a few counts were recorded for this clonotype. Its antigen is currently not known. Within one base of it there is no much larger clone, and no base qualities were kept. Trimming costs V 6 bases and J 3 bases, and their ends lie 14 bases apart. The CDR3, from cysteine to phenylalanine, totals 13 residues. Only the CDR3 part of the read is kept: 39 bases, read in frame from the first base. The germline V gene encodes CDR1 DFQATT and CDR2 SNEGSKA (reference sequence). This entry belongs to a study of CD8 T cells in ankylosing spondylitis (dated by TCRdb to about 2017). About the investigation overall: To find TCR variants linked to disease, the study profiled T cell receptor beta repertoires in ankylosing spondylitis patients and healthy donors. The full study cohort was made up of 25 to 30 ankylosing spondylitis patients and 95 to 130 healthy donors. Peripheral blood was sampled, and synovial fluid was additionally collected from ankylosing spondylitis patients. The research as a whole found: The disease-linked clones had a CD8+ phenotype and were found at relatively low frequencies in peripheral blood. Blood from ankylosing spondylitis patients appeared to be characterized by a TCR beta motif made up of eight highly homologous amino acid variants. According to the report, matched synovial fluid samples from ankylosing spondylitis patients were significantly enriched for the disease-linked clones. Some of the motif variants had been reported before in the synovial fluid and blood of reactive arthritis patients, a finding that suggests common disease-initiation mechanisms.

Sequenced using an Illumina HiSeq 2500. Quantitative 5'-RACE with molecular barcodes was the method used to prepare the TCR beta libraries. Per the source publication's procedure: To identify disease-linked TCR variants, a new computational method was used, one built on a probabilistic model of VDJ rearrangement. TCRdb passed the public sequencing reads through fastp at Q25 and MiXCR, retaining productive beta sequences. Every CDR3 protein is listed once, alongside the most common genes and DNA of its rows. The authors' filters were not applied to this entry. This sample lists around 120,000 distinct CDR3 sequences; roughly a tenth were detected once. Approximately 3.4% of the sample is taken by the ten largest.

This receptor was taken from a male donor with ankylosing spondylitis or in good health (not recorded which). Recombination linked TRBV20-1 to TRBJ1-2; TRBD1 is a weak D gene call, 5 bases matching. The sequencing input was blood, either unsorted or a sorted T cell fraction (not recorded which). In nucleotide form, the sequence is TGCAGTGCCGGGACCCTTCGGGACTATGGCTACACCTTC. It translates to CSAGTLRDYGYTF.